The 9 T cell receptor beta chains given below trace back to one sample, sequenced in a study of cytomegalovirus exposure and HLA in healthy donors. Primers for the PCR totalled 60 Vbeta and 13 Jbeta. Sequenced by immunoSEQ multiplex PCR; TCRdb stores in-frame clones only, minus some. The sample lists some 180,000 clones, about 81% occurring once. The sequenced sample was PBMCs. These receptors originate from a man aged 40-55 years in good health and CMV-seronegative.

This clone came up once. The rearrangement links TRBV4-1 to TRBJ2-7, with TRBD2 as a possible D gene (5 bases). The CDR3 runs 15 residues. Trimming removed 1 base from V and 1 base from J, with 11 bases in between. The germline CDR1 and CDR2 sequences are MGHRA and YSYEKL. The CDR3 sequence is CASSQVGAESYEQYF. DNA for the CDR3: TGCGCCAGCAGCCAAGTGGGAGCAGAGTCCTACGAGCAGTACTTC.

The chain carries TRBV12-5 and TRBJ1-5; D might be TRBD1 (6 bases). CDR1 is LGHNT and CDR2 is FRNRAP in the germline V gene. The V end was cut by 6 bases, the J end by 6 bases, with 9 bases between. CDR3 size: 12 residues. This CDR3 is CASGLDSQPQHF. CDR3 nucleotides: TGTGCTAGTGGCCTGGACAGTCAGCCCCAGCATTTT.

CDR3 in DNA: TGTGCCAGCAGTGAGGGGCAGGGGGACAGGCAGCCCCAGCATTTT. Residues: CASSEGQGDRQPQHF. The chain links TRBV2 to TRBJ1-5, with 8 bases fitting TRBD1. The CDR3 covers 15 residues. V trimming: 3 bases; J trimming: 7 bases; junction bases outside the gene matches: 8. Per germline, CDR1 SNHLY and CDR2 FYNNEI.

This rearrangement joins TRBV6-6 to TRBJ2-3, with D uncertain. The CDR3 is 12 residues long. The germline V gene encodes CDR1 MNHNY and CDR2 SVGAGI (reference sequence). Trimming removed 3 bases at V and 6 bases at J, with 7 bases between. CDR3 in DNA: TGTGCCAGCAGTTATATCTCGGATACGCAGTATTTT. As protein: CASSYISDTQYF.

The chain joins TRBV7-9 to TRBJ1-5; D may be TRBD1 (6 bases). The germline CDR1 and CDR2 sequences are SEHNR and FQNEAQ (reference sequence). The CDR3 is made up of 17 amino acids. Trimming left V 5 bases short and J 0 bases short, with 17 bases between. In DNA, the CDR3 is TGTGCCAGCAGCCCTAGCGGGGGGCCTAATAGCAATCAGCCCCAGCATTTT. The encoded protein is CASSPSGGPNSNQPQHF. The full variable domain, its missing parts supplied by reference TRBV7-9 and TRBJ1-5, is DTGVSQNPRHKITKRGQNVTFRCDPISEHNRLYWYRQTLGQGPEFLTYFQNEAQLEKSRLLSDRFSAERPKGSFSTLEIQRTEQGDSAMYLCASSPSGGPNSNQPQHFGDGTRLSIL.

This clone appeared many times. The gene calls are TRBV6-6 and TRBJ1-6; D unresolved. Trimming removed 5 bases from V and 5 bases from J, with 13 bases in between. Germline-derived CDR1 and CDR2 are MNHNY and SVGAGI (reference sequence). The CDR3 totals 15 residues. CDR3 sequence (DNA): TGTGCCAGCAGTGGGCAGGATGGCGATAATTCACCCCTCCACTTT. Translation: CASSGQDGDNSPLHF.

The CDR3 here is CASSYTGMKNEKLFF. The CDR3 DNA reads as TGTGCCAGCAGTTACACAGGGATGAAGAATGAAAAACTGTTTTTT. The rearrangement joins TRBV6-5 to TRBJ1-4; possible D gene TRBD1, 6 bases. Germline CDR1 is MNHEY and CDR2 is SVGAGI. V dropped 2 bases and J dropped 5 bases, with 12 bases sitting between them. The CDR3 contains 15 residues.

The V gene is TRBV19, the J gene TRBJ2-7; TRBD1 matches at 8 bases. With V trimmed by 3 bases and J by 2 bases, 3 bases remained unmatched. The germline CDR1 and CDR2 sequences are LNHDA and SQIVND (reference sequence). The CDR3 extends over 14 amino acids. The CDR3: CASSIQQGAYEQYF. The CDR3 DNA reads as TGTGCCAGTAGTATCCAACAGGGGGCCTACGAGCAGTACTTC.

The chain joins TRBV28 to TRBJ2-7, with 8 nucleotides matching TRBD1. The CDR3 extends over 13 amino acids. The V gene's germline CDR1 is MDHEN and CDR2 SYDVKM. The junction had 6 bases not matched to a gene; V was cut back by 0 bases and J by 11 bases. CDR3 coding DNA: TGTGCCAGCAGTTTATGGACAGGGGCCCCCAAGTACTTC. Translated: CASSLWTGAPKYF.